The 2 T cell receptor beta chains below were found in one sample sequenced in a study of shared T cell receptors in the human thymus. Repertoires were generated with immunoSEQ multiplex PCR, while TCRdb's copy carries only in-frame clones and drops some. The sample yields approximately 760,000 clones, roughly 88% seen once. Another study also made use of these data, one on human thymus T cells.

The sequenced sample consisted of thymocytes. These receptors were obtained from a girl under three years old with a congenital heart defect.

The CDR3 DNA is TGTGCCAGCAGTGATTCGGGGACAGGGTTTTCACCCCTCCACTTT. This encodes CASSDSGTGFSPLHF. The gene calls are TRBV2 and TRBJ1-6; 9 bases agree with TRBD1. The CDR3 length is 15 residues. The V gene end was trimmed by 3 bases and the J gene end by 9 bases; junction bases not matched to a gene: 6. Germline lookup yields CDR1 SNHLY and CDR2 FYNNEI.

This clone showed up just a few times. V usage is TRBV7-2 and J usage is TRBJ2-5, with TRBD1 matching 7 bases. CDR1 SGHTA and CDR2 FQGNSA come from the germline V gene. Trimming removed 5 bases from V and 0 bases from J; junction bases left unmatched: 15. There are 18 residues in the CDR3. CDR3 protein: CASSPSHPKGADQETQYF. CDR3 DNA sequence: TGTGCCAGCAGCCCCTCCCACCCCAAGGGGGCCGACCAAGAGACCCAGTACTTC.